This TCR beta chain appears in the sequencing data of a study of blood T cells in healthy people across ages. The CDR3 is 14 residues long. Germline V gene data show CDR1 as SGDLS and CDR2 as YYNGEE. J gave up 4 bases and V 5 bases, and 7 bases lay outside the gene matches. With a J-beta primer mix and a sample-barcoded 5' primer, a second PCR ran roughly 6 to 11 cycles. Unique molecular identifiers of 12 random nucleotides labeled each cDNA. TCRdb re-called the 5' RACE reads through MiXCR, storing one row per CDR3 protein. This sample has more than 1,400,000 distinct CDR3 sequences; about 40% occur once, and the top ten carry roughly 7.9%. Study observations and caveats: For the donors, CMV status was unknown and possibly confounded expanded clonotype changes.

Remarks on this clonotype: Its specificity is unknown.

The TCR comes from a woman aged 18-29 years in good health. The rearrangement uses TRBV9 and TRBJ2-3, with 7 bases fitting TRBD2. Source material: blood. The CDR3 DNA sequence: TGTGCCAGCAGTGACACGGCGGGGGCAGATACGCAGTATTTT. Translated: CASSDTAGADTQYF.